The clone carrying this T cell receptor (beta chain) was detected only a few times. This entry belongs to a study of blood T cell repertoires in COVID-19. At the level of the study: The study drew acute and convalescent COVID-19 samples from the United States, Italy and Spain. From T cells, B-cell-depleted T cells, or PBMCs came the material, which was cDNA or gDNA.

The germline gives CDR1 SGHTA, CDR2 FQGNSA. V was trimmed by 2 bases and J by 8 bases, leaving 18 bases between them. This CDR3 contains 15 residues. In the original processing: The assay estimated nucleated cells by amplifying reference gene primers. Produced via immunoSEQ multiplex PCR; TCRdb's table is partial and in-frame only. V and J calls plus clone size are reproduced from that table; the DNA served to infer D and trimming. The data hold roughly 200,000 clones, with around 80% observed a single time. The chain carries TRBV7-2 and TRBJ1-2, with unresolved D. The sample consisted of peripheral blood. This sequence originates from a man aged 45-60 years who had recovered from COVID-19. CDR3 sequence reads: CASSLNAGSRVGYTF. For the CDR3, the DNA is TGTGCCAGCAGCTTAAATGCTGGATCCCGGGTCGGCTACACCTTC.